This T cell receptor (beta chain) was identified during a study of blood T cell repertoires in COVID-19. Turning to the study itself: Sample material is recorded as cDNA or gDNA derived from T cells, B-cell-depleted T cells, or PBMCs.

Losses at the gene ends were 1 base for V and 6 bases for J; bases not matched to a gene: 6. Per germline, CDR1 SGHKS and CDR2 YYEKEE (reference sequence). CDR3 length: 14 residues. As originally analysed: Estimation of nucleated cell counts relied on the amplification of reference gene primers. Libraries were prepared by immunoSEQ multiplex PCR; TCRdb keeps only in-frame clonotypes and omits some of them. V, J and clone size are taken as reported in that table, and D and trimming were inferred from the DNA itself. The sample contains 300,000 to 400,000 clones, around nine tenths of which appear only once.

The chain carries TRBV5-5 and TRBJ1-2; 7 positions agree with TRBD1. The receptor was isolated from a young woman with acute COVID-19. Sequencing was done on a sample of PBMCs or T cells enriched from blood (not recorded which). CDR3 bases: TGTGCCAGCAGCTTGCTGCAGGGGGGTAATGGCTACACCTTC. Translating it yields CASSLLQGGNGYTF.